Listed below are T cell receptor beta chains from one sample, sequenced in a study of blood T cell repertoires in COVID-19. The table came from immunoSEQ multiplex PCR; TCRdb's copy has only in-frame clones and leaves some out. The table shows about 56,000 clones, with around 84% occurring only once. What was sequenced was peripheral blood. The receptors were gathered from an elderly woman with acute or convalescent COVID-19. CDR3s include the opening cysteine and the closing phenylalanine or tryptophan. D genes are given only for firm matches. The listing skips clone size in some rows; elsewhere it reads once, few, many or a size class.

TRBV24-1	-	-	TRBJ1-1	TGTGCCACCAGTGATTTCCGGAACACTGAAGCTTTCTTT	CATSDFRNTEAFF
TRBV29-1	TRBD1	-	TRBJ2-1	TGCAGCGTTGGACAGGGCCCCCTGGGGGAGCAGTTCTTC	CSVGQGPLGEQFF
TRBV7-6	TRBD1	once	TRBJ2-1	TGTGCCAGCAGCTACCCCGCCGGGACAGGCGACAATGAGCAGTTCTTC	CASSYPAGTGDNEQFF
TRBV5-1	-	-	TRBJ1-1	TGCGCCAGCAGCTTTGGGGAGCCAATAACCACTGAAGCTTTCTTT	CASSFGEPITTEAFF
TRBV24-1	-	-	TRBJ2-6	TGTGCCACCAGCCACTCTGGGGCCAACGTCCTGACTTTC	CATSHSGANVLTF
TRBV19	TRBD2	-	TRBJ2-1	TGTGCCAGTAGGGCCAGACTAGCGGGGAACAATGAGCAGTTCTTC	CASRARLAGNNEQFF
TRBV18	-	once	TRBJ1-1	TGTGCCAGCTCACCCAGGACAGCCGAGAACACTGAAGCTTTCTTT	CASSPRTAENTEAFF
TRBV5-1	-	-	TRBJ2-2	TGCGCCAGCAGCTTATCCGGTATGAACACCGGGGAGCTGTTTTTT	CASSLSGMNTGELFF
TRBV5-5	TRBD1	-	TRBJ1-2	TGTGCCAGCAGCCAGACCGGGACAGCGCTCTTTGTGTCTGGCTACACCTTC	CASSQTGTALFVSGYTF
TRBV7-8	-	-	TRBJ2-2	TGTGCCAGCAGTTTCGGGAGTATGAGCACCGGGGAGCTGTTTTTT	CASSFGSMSTGELFF
TRBV5-1	TRBD1	-	TRBJ1-1	TGCGCCAGCAGCTTGGGGACAGGGAACACTGAAGCTTTCTTT	CASSLGTGNTEAFF
TRBV3-1/TRBV3-2	-	few	TRBJ2-1	TGTGCCAGCAGCCAAGACAACGGGGGTAACAATGAGCAGTTCTTC	CASSQDNGGNNEQFF
TRBV2	-	-	TRBJ2-5	TGTGCCAGCAGCAGACCGGGCGGACAGGGAGGGGGAGAGACCCAGTACTTC	CASSRPGGQGGGETQYF
TRBV24-1	TRBD2	few	TRBJ2-7	TGTGCCACCAGTGACGAGGCGCGGGGGGAATACGAGCAGTACTTC	CATSDEARGEYEQYF
TRBV2	-	-	TRBJ1-5	TGTGCCAGCAGGGGAGGGGAGAGCAATCAGCCCCAGCATTTT	CASRGGESNQPQHF
TRBV2	-	-	TRBJ1-5	TGTGCCAGCAGTTACTCCGCCCTCAATCAGCCCCAGCATTTT	CASSYSALNQPQHF
TRBV18	TRBD1	once	TRBJ1-2	TGTGCCAGCTCACAGGGACAGGAGAGCGGCTACACCTTC	CASSQGQESGYTF
TRBV5-4	TRBD1	-	TRBJ2-2	TGTGCCCCCAGACGGGACAGGGGGAGGGCCGGGGAGCTGTTTTTT	CAPRRDRGRAGELFF
TRBV9	TRBD1	-	TRBJ1-2	TGTGCCAGCAGCGTCACCTCGACAGGGAACGGCTACACCTTC	CASSVTSTGNGYTF
TRBV6-5	TRBD1	few	TRBJ1-6	TGTGCCAGCGGGACAGGCTCTGTGTCACCCCTCCACTTT	CASGTGSVSPLHF
TRBV5-1	TRBD2	many	TRBJ2-7	TGCGCCAGTAAAGGAGGACTAGCGTCCTACGAGCAGTACTTC	CASKGGLASYEQYF
TRBV15	-	-	TRBJ2-7	TGTGCCACCAGCAGGGATTATACTTTGACTAGGAGCTCCTACGAGCAGTACTTC	CATSRDYTLTRSSYEQYF
TRBV27	-	-	TRBJ1-6	TGTGCCGTCGTCTTACCGAGCTCCTATAATTCACCCCTCCACTTT	CAVVLPSSYNSPLHF
TRBV2	TRBD1	-	TRBJ2-1	TGTGCCAGCAGTGCTGGGACAGGGCGTCTCAATGAGCAGTTCTTC	CASSAGTGRLNEQFF
TRBV6-5	TRBD1	-	TRBJ1-2	TGTGCCAGCAGGCCGACAGGGGCCCTCAACTATGGCTACACCTTC	CASRPTGALNYGYTF
TRBV30	-	many	TRBJ1-6	TGTGCCTGGAGCCGGGAGAGCTCCTATAATTCACCCCTCCACTTT	CAWSRESSYNSPLHF